This T cell receptor beta chain was recovered during a study of T cell responses to AZD1222 COVID-19 vaccine. General study results and limits: Sampled repertoires all dated from after the peak T cell response. Nearly half of spike-specific TCRs reportedly target unmutated variant regions. Clonal diversity was possibly underestimated, and white British individuals and females predominated among donors.

Notes on this clone: Antigen unknown.

The CDR3 runs 14 residues. Trimming removed 3 bases from V and 6 bases from J; junction bases left unmatched: 8. From germline, CDR1 is SGHRS and CDR2 YFSETQ. Using immunoSEQ multiplex PCR, the repertoire was profiled, and TCRdb retains in-frame clones only, with some absent. Found here are 90,000 to 110,000 clones, about nine tenths of them singletons; the top ten hold roughly 5.2%. The origin of this receptor is an adult in good health. The V and J genes are TRBV5-1 and TRBJ1-2; 7 nucleotides align to TRBD1. The sample here was peripheral blood, taken on day 0 of AZD1222 vaccination. In DNA form, the CDR3 reads TGCGCCAGCAGCTCGGGACAGTTCGAGAATGGCTACACCTTC. It encodes CASSSGQFENGYTF. Looking up the rest from reference TRBV5-1 and TRBJ1-2 gives the full variable domain: KAGVTQTPRYLIKTRGQQVTLSCSPISGHRSVSWYQQTPGQGLQFLFEYFSETQRNKGNFPGRFSGRQFSNSRSEMNVSTLELGDSALYLCASSSGQFENGYTFGSGTRLTVV.